These 21 T cell receptor beta chains share one sample of origin, sequenced in a study of T cells in Graves' hyperthyroidism and ophthalmopathy. The CDR3 regions of TCR beta were amplified from RNA transcripts. First-round RT-PCR of the TCR CDR3 relied on the HTBI primer set. MiXCR, run by TCRdb on the multiplex PCR reads, gives a single entry per CDR3 protein. The sample lists about 690,000 distinct CDR3 sequences; roughly 17% were seen once. Sample: blood. The receptor source for this set is a man aged 45 to 65 with Graves' hyperthyroidism.

In this sample, this clonotype turned up a few times. V and J are TRBV6-9 and TRBJ1-6; perhaps TRBD1 as D (6 bases). V was pared by 3 bases and J by 4 bases, with 10 bases between. Germline V gives CDR1 MNHGY, CDR2 SVAAGI. The CDR3 loop spans 15 amino acids. This chain's CDR3 is CASSYGTPYNSPLHF. CDR3 sequence (DNA): TGTGCCAGCAGTTACGGGACACCTTATAATTCACCCCTCCACTTT.

This clonotype was found a few times. The chain uses TRBV5-1 and TRBJ1-5; D gene unclear. Germline-derived CDR1 and CDR2 are SGHRS and YFSETQ. V gave up 4 bases and J gave up 7 bases, with 15 bases separating them. The CDR3 consists of 14 residues. The chain's CDR3 is CASSDDPGGQPQHF. CDR3 DNA: TGCGCCAGCAGCGATGACCCCGGAGGCCAGCCCCAGCATTTT.

This clonotype was recorded many times. V and J are TRBV2 and TRBJ2-1; D is possibly TRBD1 (6 bases). CDR3 length: 14 amino acids. V dropped 8 bases and J dropped 0 bases, with 11 bases sitting between them. The germline CDR1 and CDR2 sequences are SNHLY and FYNNEI. The CDR3 sequence: CASRQASSYNEQFF. The CDR3 DNA reads TGTGCCAGCCGACAGGCGAGCTCCTACAATGAGCAGTTCTTC.

This clonotype was found many times. This sequence joins TRBV5-1 and TRBJ2-5; the match to TRBD2 covers 12 bases. Trimming at V came to 6 bases and at J to 5 bases, leaving 5 bases not matched to a gene. This CDR3 contains 14 residues. Germline V gene lookup returns CDR1 SGHRS and CDR2 YFSETQ. CDR3 nucleotide sequence: TGCGCCAGCACCCTAGCGGGAGGGCGGGAGACCCAGTACTTC. This gives the protein CASTLAGGRETQYF. Together with reference TRBV5-1 and TRBJ2-5, the CDR3 gives the full variable domain: KAGVTQTPRYLIKTRGQQVTLSCSPISGHRSVSWYQQTPGQGLQFLFEYFSETQRNKGNFPGRFSGRQFSNSRSEMNVSTLELGDSALYLCASTLAGGRETQYFGPGTRLLVL.

This clonotype was seen more than once but under ten times. A much larger clone differs by one base, so this may be a read error. The chain carries TRBV11-2 and TRBJ2-7; possibly TRBD2 for D (6 bases). V shed 5 bases and J shed 5 bases, with 13 bases lying between them. CDR3 size: 13 residues. Germline V lookup: CDR1 SGHAT, CDR2 FQNNGV. The CDR3 loop is CASSTPRTNEQYF. The CDR3 bases are TGTGCCAGCAGCACCCCCAGGACTAACGAGCAGTACTTC.

This sequence joins TRBV20-1 and TRBJ2-7; D unresolved. CDR3 length equals 12 residues. Trimming left V 6 bases short and J 3 bases short, with 12 bases between. The germline V gene encodes CDR1 DFQATT and CDR2 SNEGSKA (reference sequence). The DNA for the CDR3 is TGCAGTGCACACCGGTACAGCTACGAGCAGTACTTC. It encodes CSAHRYSYEQYF.

This clonotype was recorded at least ten times. The V and J genes are TRBV28 and TRBJ2-2; D is unclear. Germline lookup yields CDR1 MDHEN and CDR2 SYDVKM. The CDR3 length is 15 residues. Between the trimmed V and J ends, which lost 7 bases and 4 bases, there was a span of 16 bases. The CDR3: CASIPSGVGTGELFF. The CDR3 DNA reads as TGTGCCAGCATCCCTTCGGGTGTAGGCACCGGGGAGCTGTTTTTT.

The chain employs TRBV5-1 and TRBJ2-3; D gene ambiguous. The germline gives CDR1 SGHRS, CDR2 YFSETQ. V was clipped by 5 bases and J by 4 bases, with 14 bases between them. There are 14 residues in the CDR3. CDR3 in amino acids: CASRLNMGADTQYF. In nucleotides, the CDR3 is TGCGCCAGCAGACTAAATATGGGTGCAGATACGCAGTATTTT.

This rearrangement joins TRBV20-1 to TRBJ2-5, with 7 bases fitting TRBD1. Per germline, CDR1 DFQATT and CDR2 SNEGSKA (reference sequence). J gave up 6 bases and V 5 bases, and 6 bases lay outside the gene matches. The CDR3 is 12 residues long. The CDR3 DNA sequence: TGCAGTGCTCCCAGACAGGGCCAGACCCAGTACTTC. This codes for CSAPRQGQTQYF.

The chain links TRBV29-1 to TRBJ1-2; 7 bases map to TRBD1. This CDR3 has 13 amino acids. Germline values: CDR1 SQVTM, CDR2 ANQGSEA. V dropped 3 bases and J dropped 2; count of bases not matched to a gene: 3. CDR3 sequence reads: CSVDTTGNYGYTF. The CDR3 region has the DNA TGCAGCGTTGATACGACAGGGAACTATGGCTACACCTTC.

This clonotype was counted ten times or more. The CDR3 loop reads CASSLNGPSYEQYF. The CDR3 DNA sequence: TGTGCCAGCAGTTTGAACGGGCCCTCCTACGAGCAGTACTTC. This chain connects TRBV28 to TRBJ2-7; D remains unclear. Trimming left V 3 bases short and J 0 bases short, with 9 bases between. The CDR3 runs to 14 residues. Germline CDR1 MDHEN, CDR2 SYDVKM.

This clonotype was detected many times. J is TRBJ2-5 and V is TRBV6-2 or TRBV6-3; 12 nucleotides line up with TRBD2. CDR1 is MNHEY, CDR2 SVGEGT, per germline. J was trimmed by 2 bases and V by 6 bases; bases with no gene match: 7. The CDR3 is made up of 16 amino acids. For the CDR3, the DNA is TGTGCCAGCAGCCTCGGACTAGCGGGGCATCAAGAGACCCAGTACTTC. Amino acid sequence: CASSLGLAGHQETQYF.

The table lists this clonotype with many counts. DNA for the CDR3: TGTGCCAGCAGCCCGTACAGGGGTGACTCACCCCTCCACTTT. Protein sequence: CASSPYRGDSPLHF. V is TRBV7-3 and J is TRBJ1-6, with TRBD1 identical over 7 bases. Germline CDR1 reads SGHTA; CDR2 reads FQGTGA. Trimming removed 5 bases from V and 10 bases from J; junction bases left unmatched: 8. The CDR3 totals 14 residues.

This clonotype was observed a handful of times. J is TRBJ2-7 and V is TRBV6-5; TRBD2 agrees at 10 bases. V was pared by 3 bases and J by 9 bases, with 8 bases of the junction left unmatched. The CDR3 sequence is 14 residues long. CDR1 is MNHEY, CDR2 SVGAGI, per germline. CDR3 in amino acids: CASSYGTSAFGQYF. CDR3 DNA: TGTGCCAGCAGTTATGGGACTAGCGCATTTGGGCAGTACTTC.

There are a few counts of this clonotype. The J gene is TRBJ1-2, the V gene TRBV10-2; D might be TRBD1 (5 bases). CDR3 length: 17 residues. Trimming took 1 base from V and 0 from J, leaving 15 bases between them. Germline V gives CDR1 WSHSY, CDR2 SAAADI. CDR3 nucleotide sequence: TGCGCCAGCAGTGAGTTACCAGGGACGGAGGCTAACTATGGCTACACCTTC. Translated, it gives CASSELPGTEANYGYTF.

This clonotype was seen ten or more times. CDR3 nucleotides: TGTGCCAGCAGCTCCCACCCGGGACTGAACACTGAAGCTTTCTTT. It yields the protein CASSSHPGLNTEAFF. This rearrangement joins TRBV7-2 to TRBJ1-1; D might be TRBD1 (5 bases). Germline V gene sequence: CDR1 SGHTA, CDR2 FQGNSA. V lost 4 bases and J lost 0, with 12 bases in between. The CDR3 spans 15 residues.

The chain carries TRBV29-1 and TRBJ2-7; D gene uncertain. The CDR3 runs 12 residues. The germline CDR1 and CDR2 sequences are SQVTM and ANQGSEA. The V end lost 6 bases, the J end lost 5 bases, and 14 bases lay between the germline ends. The CDR3 DNA is TGCAGCGTGGGTAGGGCGGCTGACGAGCAGTACTTC. It is translated as CSVGRAADEQYF.

In the case of this clonotype: A much larger clone lies a single base off, so this may be a read error. This chain joins TRBV30 and TRBJ2-1; D unresolved. The end of the DNA fits TRBJ2-7 better, so the J call may be wrong. Germline CDR1 GTSNPN, CDR2 SVGIG (reference sequence). This CDR3 contains 14 residues. In nucleotides, the CDR3 is TGTGCCTGGAGTGTACAGCACGGGTACAATGAGCAGTACTTC. Amino acid sequence: CAWSVQHGYNEQYF.

This clonotype occurred many times. With a much larger clone just one base away, this may be a read error. The chain carries TRBV7-8 and TRBJ2-3; D is unresolved. Germline-derived CDR1 and CDR2 are SGHVS and FQNEAQ. CDR3 length: 13 residues. V lost 1 base and J 2 bases, leaving 4 bases between the germline ends. The CDR3 DNA sequence: TGTGCCAGCAGCTTAGTCCCCACAGATACGCAGTATTTT. It codes for CASSLVPTDTQYF.

The rearrangement uses TRBV6-1 and TRBJ1-2, with D perhaps TRBD1 (6 bases). Deletions cut 7 bases from V and 4 bases from J, with 19 bases between. The CDR3 has 15 residues. Per germline, CDR1 MNHNS and CDR2 SASEGT. Here the CDR3 DNA reads TGTGCCAGCACCCTAAGGAGACAGGCTTTCTATGGCTACACCTTC. As protein: CASTLRRQAFYGYTF.

This clonotype occurred many times. The chain links TRBV20-1 to TRBJ1-5; possibly TRBD1 for D (5 bases). There are 18 residues in the CDR3. V was cut by 2 bases and J by 0 bases, with 20 bases left in between. The germline gives CDR1 DFQATT, CDR2 SNEGSKA (reference sequence). The CDR3 reads CSARSWGRRAYSNQPQHF. CDR3 DNA sequence: TGCAGTGCTAGATCCTGGGGACGGCGTGCCTATAGCAATCAGCCCCAGCATTTT.